These T cell receptor beta chains were read from a single sample in a study of shared clonotypes between healthy human individuals. Measured with immunoSEQ multiplex PCR; TCRdb has only the in-frame clones, and not every one. In the table there are 1,100,000 or so clones, around 78% of which are singletons. Input material: memory CD4+ T cells from PBMCs. These receptors were collected from a man aged 18 to 35 in good health. Some clones in this sample may be carry-over from other donors' samples. Both conserved end residues are part of each CDR3. Fields, in order: J gene, clone size, V gene, D gene, CDR3 protein, CDR3 DNA. The D gene is left open where the match is weak. Clone size is given for some rows only: seen once, a few or many times, or a class if the clone is expanded.

j_gene: TRBJ2-1; abundance: NA; v_gene: TRBV7-8; d_gene: NA; CDR3aa: CASSLGVQGEQFF; CDR3nt: TGTGCCAGCAGCTTAGGAGTACAGGGTGAGCAGTTCTTC
j_gene: TRBJ1-3; abundance: NA; v_gene: TRBV7-9; d_gene: NA; CDR3aa: CASSTRSGNTIYF; CDR3nt: TGTGCCAGCAGCACACGATCTGGAAACACCATATATTTT
j_gene: TRBJ2-6; abundance: NA; v_gene: TRBV30; d_gene: NA; CDR3aa: CAWSFGGANVLTF; CDR3nt: TGTGCCTGGAGTTTTGGTGGGGCCAACGTCCTGACTTTC
j_gene: TRBJ1-2; abundance: many; v_gene: TRBV6-1; d_gene: NA; CDR3aa: CASSFPGGDYGYTF; CDR3nt: TGTGCCAGCAGTTTTCCCGGGGGAGACTATGGCTACACCTTC
j_gene: TRBJ1-1; abundance: NA; v_gene: TRBV9; d_gene: NA; CDR3aa: CASSSTQNTEAFF; CDR3nt: TGTGCCAGCAGCTCGACACAGAACACTGAAGCTTTCTTT
j_gene: TRBJ1-1; abundance: few; v_gene: TRBV30; d_gene: NA; CDR3aa: CAWSVKDAAFF; CDR3nt: TGTGCCTGGAGTGTAAAGGATGCTGCTTTCTTT
j_gene: TRBJ1-1; abundance: NA; v_gene: TRBV28; d_gene: TRBD1; CDR3aa: CASSLEGTENTEAFF; CDR3nt: TGTGCCAGCAGTTTGGAAGGGACAGAGAACACTGAAGCTTTCTTT
j_gene: TRBJ1-1; abundance: NA; v_gene: TRBV6-5; d_gene: TRBD1; CDR3aa: CASSYSLGGRTEAFF; CDR3nt: TGTGCCAGCAGTTACTCGTTAGGGGGCAGGACTGAAGCTTTCTTT
j_gene: TRBJ2-5; abundance: once; v_gene: TRBV7-3; d_gene: NA; CDR3aa: CASSFQREETQYF; CDR3nt: TGTGCCAGCAGCTTTCAAAGGGAGGAGACCCAGTACTTC
j_gene: TRBJ2-3; abundance: NA; v_gene: TRBV7-3; d_gene: NA; CDR3aa: CASSLVASAQGDTQYF; CDR3nt: TGTGCCAGCAGCTTAGTAGCCAGCGCCCAAGGAGATACGCAGTATTTT
j_gene: TRBJ2-3; abundance: NA; v_gene: TRBV2; d_gene: NA; CDR3aa: CASSRRGTDTQYF; CDR3nt: TGTGCCAGCAGTCGGCGGGGTACAGATACGCAGTATTTT
j_gene: TRBJ2-7; abundance: NA; v_gene: TRBV2; d_gene: NA; CDR3aa: CATRPTRTYEQYF; CDR3nt: TGTGCCACCAGACCGACTAGAACCTACGAGCAGTACTTC
j_gene: TRBJ2-5; abundance: NA; v_gene: TRBV2; d_gene: NA; CDR3aa: CASPAPGSETQYF; CDR3nt: TGTGCCAGCCCGGCCCCTGGGAGCGAGACCCAGTACTTC
j_gene: TRBJ2-3; abundance: NA; v_gene: TRBV10-3; d_gene: TRBD2; CDR3aa: CAISKGLAGEGSTDTQYF; CDR3nt: TGTGCCATCAGTAAGGGACTAGCGGGGGAGGGCAGCACAGATACGCAGTATTTT
j_gene: TRBJ1-5; abundance: NA; v_gene: TRBV6-6; d_gene: TRBD1; CDR3aa: CASSYRGQGVNQPQHF; CDR3nt: TGTGCCAGCAGTTACAGGGGACAGGGCGTAAATCAGCCCCAGCATTTT
j_gene: TRBJ2-1; abundance: NA; v_gene: TRBV2; d_gene: NA; CDR3aa: CASSVGRGRSNEQFF; CDR3nt: TGTGCCAGCAGTGTGGGCAGGGGCCGATCCAATGAGCAGTTCTTC
j_gene: TRBJ1-1; abundance: few; v_gene: TRBV19; d_gene: NA; CDR3aa: CASSRAGKLGTEAFF; CDR3nt: TGTGCCAGTAGCCGCGCGGGAAAGTTGGGGACTGAAGCTTTCTTT
j_gene: TRBJ2-3; abundance: few; v_gene: TRBV21-1; d_gene: NA; CDR3aa: CASRPDRGNGTDTQYF; CDR3nt: TGTGCCAGCAGACCTGACAGGGGGAATGGCACAGATACGCAGTATTTT
j_gene: TRBJ2-3; abundance: NA; v_gene: TRBV5-5; d_gene: TRBD2; CDR3aa: CASSFEYRRTSGADTQYF; CDR3nt: TGTGCCAGCAGCTTCGAATACCGCCGGACTAGCGGCGCCGATACGCAGTATTTT
j_gene: TRBJ2-7; abundance: NA; v_gene: TRBV29-1; d_gene: NA; CDR3aa: CSATTRPSYEQYF; CDR3nt: TGCAGCGCTACTACACGTCCCTCCTACGAGCAGTACTTC
j_gene: TRBJ1-2; abundance: NA; v_gene: TRBV28; d_gene: NA; CDR3aa: CASSTPSKTDNYGYTF; CDR3nt: TGTGCCAGCAGTACCCCCTCCAAGACAGATAACTATGGCTACACCTTC
j_gene: TRBJ1-3; abundance: NA; v_gene: TRBV7-3; d_gene: TRBD1; CDR3aa: CASSLAGTGSSGNTIYF; CDR3nt: TGTGCCAGCAGCTTAGCCGGGACAGGGTCCTCTGGAAACACCATATATTTT